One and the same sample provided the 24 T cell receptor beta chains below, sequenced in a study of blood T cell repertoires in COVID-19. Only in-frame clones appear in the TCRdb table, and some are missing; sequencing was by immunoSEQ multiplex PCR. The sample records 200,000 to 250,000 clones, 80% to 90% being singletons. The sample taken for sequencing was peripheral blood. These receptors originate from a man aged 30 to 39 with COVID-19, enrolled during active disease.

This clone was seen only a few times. The CDR3 sequence: CASSQDRNPRTGNEKLFF. CDR3 bases: TGCGCCAGCAGCCAAGACAGAAATCCCCGGACAGGGAATGAAAAACTGTTTTTT. The J gene is TRBJ1-4, the V gene TRBV4-3; 8 bases map to TRBD1. The CDR3 consists of 18 residues. V gave up 0 bases and J gave up 5 bases; unmatched junction bases: 11. CDR1 and CDR2 (germline): LGHNA, YSLEER.

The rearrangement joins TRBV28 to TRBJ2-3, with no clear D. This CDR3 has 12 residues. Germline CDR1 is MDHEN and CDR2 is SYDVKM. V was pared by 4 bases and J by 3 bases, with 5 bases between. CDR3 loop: CASSSYTDTQYF. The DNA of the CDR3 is TGTGCCAGCAGTTCTTATACAGATACGCAGTATTTT.

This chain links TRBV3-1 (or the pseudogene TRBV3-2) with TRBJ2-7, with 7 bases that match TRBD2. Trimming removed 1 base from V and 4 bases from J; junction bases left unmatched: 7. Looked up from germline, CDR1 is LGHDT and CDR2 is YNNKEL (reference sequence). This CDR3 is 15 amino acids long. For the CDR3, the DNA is TGTGCCAGCAGCCAAGGTTCTGGGGGGGTGTACGAGCAGTACTTC. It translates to CASSQGSGGVYEQYF.

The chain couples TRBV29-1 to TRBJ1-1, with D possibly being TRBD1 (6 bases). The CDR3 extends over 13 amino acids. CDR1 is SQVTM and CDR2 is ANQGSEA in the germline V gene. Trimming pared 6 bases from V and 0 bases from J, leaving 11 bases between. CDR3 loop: CSVHDRLNTEAFF. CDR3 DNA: TGCAGCGTCCACGACAGGCTGAACACTGAAGCTTTCTTT.

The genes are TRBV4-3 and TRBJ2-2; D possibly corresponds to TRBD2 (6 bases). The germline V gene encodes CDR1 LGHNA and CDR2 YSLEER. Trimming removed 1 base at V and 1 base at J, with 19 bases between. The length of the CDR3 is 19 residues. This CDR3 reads CASSQVSLRGRVNTGELFF. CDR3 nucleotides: TGCGCCAGCAGCCAAGTCAGTCTGCGGGGCAGGGTGAACACCGGGGAGCTGTTTTTT.

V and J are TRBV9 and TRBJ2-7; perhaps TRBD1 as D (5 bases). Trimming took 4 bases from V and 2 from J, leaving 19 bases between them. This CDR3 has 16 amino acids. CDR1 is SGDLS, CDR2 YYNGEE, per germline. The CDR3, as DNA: TGTGCCAGCAGCCCCACGGTAGGGGATGTTCCCTACGAGCAGTACTTC. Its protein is CASSPTVGDVPYEQYF.

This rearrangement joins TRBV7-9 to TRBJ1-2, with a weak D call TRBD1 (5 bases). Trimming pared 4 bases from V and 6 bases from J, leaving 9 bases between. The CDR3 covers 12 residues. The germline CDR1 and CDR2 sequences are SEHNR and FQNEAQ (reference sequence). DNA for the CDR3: TGTGCCAGCAGCTACGGGGGTGATGGCTACACCTTC. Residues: CASSYGGDGYTF.

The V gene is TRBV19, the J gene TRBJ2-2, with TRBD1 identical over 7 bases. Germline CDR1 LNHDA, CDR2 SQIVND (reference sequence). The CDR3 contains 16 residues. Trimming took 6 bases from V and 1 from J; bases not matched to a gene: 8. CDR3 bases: TGTGCCAGTAGAGCACTTGACAGGGTGAACACCGGGGAGCTGTTTTTT. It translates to CASRALDRVNTGELFF.

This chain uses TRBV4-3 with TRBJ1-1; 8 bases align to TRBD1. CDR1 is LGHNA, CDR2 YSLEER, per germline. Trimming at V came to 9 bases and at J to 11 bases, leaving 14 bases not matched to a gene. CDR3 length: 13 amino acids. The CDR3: CASSGQVGFGAFF. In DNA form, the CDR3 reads TGCGCCAGTTCGGGACAGGTGGGATTTGGGGCTTTCTTT.

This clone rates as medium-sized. CDR3 nucleotide sequence: TGTGCCAGCAGTGACTCTAGCGGGAGTTACAATGAGCAGTTCTTC. It specifies CASSDSSGSYNEQFF. The genes are TRBV6-4 and TRBJ2-1; 9 bases match TRBD2. This CDR3 contains 15 residues. V shed 0 bases, J shed 4 bases, and the junction held 1 base outside the gene matches. The germline V gene encodes CDR1 MRHNA and CDR2 SNTAGT.

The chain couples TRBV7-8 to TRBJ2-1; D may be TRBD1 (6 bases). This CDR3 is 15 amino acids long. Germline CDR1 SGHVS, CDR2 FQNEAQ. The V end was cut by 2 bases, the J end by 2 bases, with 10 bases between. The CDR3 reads CASSLNRAAYNEQFF. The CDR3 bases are TGTGCCAGCAGCTTAAACAGGGCCGCCTACAATGAGCAGTTCTTC.

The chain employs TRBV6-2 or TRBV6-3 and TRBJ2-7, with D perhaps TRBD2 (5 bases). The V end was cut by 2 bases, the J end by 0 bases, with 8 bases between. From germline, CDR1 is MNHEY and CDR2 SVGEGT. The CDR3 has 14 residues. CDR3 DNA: TGTGCCAGCAGTTACGGCAGCGGCTCCTACGAGCAGTACTTC. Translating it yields CASSYGSGSYEQYF.

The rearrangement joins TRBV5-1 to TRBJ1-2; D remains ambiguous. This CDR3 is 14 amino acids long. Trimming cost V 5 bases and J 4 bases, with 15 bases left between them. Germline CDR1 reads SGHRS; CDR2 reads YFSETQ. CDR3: CASRTLRAGYGYTF. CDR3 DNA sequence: TGCGCCAGCAGGACCTTGAGGGCGGGCTATGGCTACACCTTC.

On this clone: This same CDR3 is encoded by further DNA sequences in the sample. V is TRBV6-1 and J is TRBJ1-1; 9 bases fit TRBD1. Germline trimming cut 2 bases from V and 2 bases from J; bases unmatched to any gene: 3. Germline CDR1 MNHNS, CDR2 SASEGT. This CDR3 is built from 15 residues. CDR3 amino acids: CASSEPGQGNTEAFF. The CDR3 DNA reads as TGTGCCAGCAGTGAACCGGGACAGGGAAACACTGAAGCTTTCTTT.

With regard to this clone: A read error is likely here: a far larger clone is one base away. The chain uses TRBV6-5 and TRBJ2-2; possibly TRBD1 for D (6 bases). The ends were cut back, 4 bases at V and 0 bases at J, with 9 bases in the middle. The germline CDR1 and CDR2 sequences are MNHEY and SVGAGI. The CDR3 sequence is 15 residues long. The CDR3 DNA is TGTGCCAGCAGTTCCGGGACAACGAACACCGGGGAGCTGTTTTTT. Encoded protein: CASSSGTTNTGELFF.

For the CDR3, the DNA is TGCAGCGTTGAAGGGCAGAACCGGGACAGGGTTCGGCGCGAGCAGTTCTTC. Protein product: CSVEGQNRDRVRREQFF. The chain carries TRBV29-1 and TRBJ2-1; 9 bases are a match to TRBD1. The CDR3 runs 17 residues. With 1 base clipped from V and 10 bases from J, the junction kept 17 bases outside the gene matches. Germline CDR1 is SQVTM and CDR2 is ANQGSEA.

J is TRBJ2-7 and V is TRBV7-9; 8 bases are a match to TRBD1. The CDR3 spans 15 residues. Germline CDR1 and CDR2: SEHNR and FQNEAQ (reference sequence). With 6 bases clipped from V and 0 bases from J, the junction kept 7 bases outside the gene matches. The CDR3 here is CASSLTGVLSYEQYF. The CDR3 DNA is TGTGCCAGCAGTTTGACAGGGGTCCTCTCCTACGAGCAGTACTTC.

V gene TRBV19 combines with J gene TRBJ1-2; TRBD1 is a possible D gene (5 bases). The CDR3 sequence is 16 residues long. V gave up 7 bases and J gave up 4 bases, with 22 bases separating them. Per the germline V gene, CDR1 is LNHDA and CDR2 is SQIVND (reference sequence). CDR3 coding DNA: TGTGCCAGTACCCTTGGGTGGCAGGGCCCATCCTATGGCTACACCTTC. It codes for CASTLGWQGPSYGYTF.

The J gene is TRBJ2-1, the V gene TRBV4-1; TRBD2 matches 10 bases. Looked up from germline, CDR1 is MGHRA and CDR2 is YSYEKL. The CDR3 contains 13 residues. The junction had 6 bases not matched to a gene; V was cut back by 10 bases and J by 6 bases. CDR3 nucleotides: TGCGCCACACGGAGCGGGGGGGCCAATGAGCAGTTCTTC. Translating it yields CATRSGGANEQFF.

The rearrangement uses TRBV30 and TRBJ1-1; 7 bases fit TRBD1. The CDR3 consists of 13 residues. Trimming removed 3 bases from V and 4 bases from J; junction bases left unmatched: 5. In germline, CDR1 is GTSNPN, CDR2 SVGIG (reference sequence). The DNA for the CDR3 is TGTGCCTGGAGCCTAGACAGGGCCACTGAAGCTTTCTTT. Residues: CAWSLDRATEAFF.

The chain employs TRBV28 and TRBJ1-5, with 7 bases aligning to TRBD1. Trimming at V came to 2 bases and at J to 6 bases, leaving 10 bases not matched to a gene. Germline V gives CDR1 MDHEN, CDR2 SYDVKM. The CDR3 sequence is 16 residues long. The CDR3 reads CASSLARAGGGQPQHF. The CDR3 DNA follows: TGTGCCAGCAGTTTAGCTAGGGCAGGGGGTGGTCAGCCCCAGCATTTT.

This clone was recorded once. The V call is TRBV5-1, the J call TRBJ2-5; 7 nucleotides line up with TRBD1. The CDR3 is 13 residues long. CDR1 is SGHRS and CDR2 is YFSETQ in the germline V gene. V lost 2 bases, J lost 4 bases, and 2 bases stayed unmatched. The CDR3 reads CASSFAGGETQYF. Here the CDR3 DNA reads TGCGCCAGCAGCTTCGCAGGGGGAGAGACCCAGTACTTC.

The CDR3 sequence: CASSNPGTALTGELFF. Written as DNA, the CDR3 is TGTGCCAGCAGTAATCCCGGGACAGCCCTTACCGGGGAGCTGTTTTTT. This chain joins TRBV6-2 or TRBV6-3 and TRBJ2-2; TRBD1 aligns across 7 bases. Per germline, CDR1 MNHEY and CDR2 SVGEGT. The ends lost 5 bases at V and 5 bases at J; junction bases unmatched: 11. CDR3 length: 16 residues.

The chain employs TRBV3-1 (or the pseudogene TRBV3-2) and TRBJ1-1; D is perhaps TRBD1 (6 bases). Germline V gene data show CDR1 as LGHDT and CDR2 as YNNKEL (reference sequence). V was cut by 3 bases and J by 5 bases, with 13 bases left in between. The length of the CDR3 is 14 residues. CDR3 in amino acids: CASSHGTLFTEAFF. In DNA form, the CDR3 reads TGTGCCAGCAGCCACGGGACATTATTTACTGAAGCTTTCTTT.